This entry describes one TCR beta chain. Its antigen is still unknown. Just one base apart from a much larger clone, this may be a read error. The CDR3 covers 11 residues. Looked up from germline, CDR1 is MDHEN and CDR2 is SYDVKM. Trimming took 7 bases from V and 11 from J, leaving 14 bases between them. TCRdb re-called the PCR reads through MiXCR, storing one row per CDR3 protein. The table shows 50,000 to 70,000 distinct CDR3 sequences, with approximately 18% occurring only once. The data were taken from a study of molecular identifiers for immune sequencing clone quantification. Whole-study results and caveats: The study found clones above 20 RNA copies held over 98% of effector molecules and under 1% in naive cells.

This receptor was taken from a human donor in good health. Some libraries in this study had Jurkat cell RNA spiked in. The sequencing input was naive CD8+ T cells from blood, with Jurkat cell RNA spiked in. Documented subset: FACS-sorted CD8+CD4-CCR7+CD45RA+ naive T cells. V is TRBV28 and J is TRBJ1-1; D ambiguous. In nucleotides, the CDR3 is TGTGCCAGCAACAGCGCGTATCTGGCTTTCTTT. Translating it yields CASNSAYLAFF.